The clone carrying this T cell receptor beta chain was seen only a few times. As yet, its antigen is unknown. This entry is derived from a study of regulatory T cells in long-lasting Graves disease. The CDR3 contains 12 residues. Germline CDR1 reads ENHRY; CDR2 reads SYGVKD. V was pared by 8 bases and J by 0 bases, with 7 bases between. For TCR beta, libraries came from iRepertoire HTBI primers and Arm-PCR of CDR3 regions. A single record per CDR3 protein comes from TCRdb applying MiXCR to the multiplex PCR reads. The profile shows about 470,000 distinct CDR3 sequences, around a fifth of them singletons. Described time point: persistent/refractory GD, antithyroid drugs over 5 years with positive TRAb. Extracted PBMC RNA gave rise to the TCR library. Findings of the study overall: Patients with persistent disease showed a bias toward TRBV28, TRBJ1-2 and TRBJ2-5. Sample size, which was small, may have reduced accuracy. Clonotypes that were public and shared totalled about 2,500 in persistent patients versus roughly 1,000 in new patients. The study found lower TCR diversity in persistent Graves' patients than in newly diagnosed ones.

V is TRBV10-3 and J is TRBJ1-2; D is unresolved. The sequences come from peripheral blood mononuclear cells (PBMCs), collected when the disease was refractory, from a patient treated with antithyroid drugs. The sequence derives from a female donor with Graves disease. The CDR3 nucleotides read TGTGCCATCTGGTCAACTAACTATGGCTACACCTTC. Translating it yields CAIWSTNYGYTF.